The clone carrying this T cell receptor (beta chain) was seen more than once but under ten times. Its specificity is not known. These data come from a study of T cells after yellow fever vaccination. Broader study findings: Of the clonotypes, a small share occurred in both CD4 and CD8 compartments. Primary-vaccination clones mostly resurfaced post-booster (around 96% CD4, about 87% CD8). Abundant contaminating clonotypes from the bulk population could appear in FACS-sorted repertoires.

TCRdb independently ran MiXCR on the 5' RACE reads; one entry per CDR3 protein. The table has a few hundred thousand distinct CDR3 sequences, about a sixth seen once. The CDR3 has 14 residues. V was clipped by 0 bases and J by 2 bases, with 8 bases between them. Looked up from germline, CDR1 is SGHAT and CDR2 is FQNNGV. The TCR sequence derives from a man aged 18 to 29 who received the YFV17D yellow fever vaccine. This specimen was PBMCs, taken roughly 5 days after the first yellow fever vaccination. The rearrangement links TRBV11-2 to TRBJ2-7; D remains unclear. The CDR3 protein is CASSLDFLAYEQYF. The CDR3 nucleotides are TGTGCCAGCAGCTTAGACTTTTTGGCCTACGAGCAGTACTTC.